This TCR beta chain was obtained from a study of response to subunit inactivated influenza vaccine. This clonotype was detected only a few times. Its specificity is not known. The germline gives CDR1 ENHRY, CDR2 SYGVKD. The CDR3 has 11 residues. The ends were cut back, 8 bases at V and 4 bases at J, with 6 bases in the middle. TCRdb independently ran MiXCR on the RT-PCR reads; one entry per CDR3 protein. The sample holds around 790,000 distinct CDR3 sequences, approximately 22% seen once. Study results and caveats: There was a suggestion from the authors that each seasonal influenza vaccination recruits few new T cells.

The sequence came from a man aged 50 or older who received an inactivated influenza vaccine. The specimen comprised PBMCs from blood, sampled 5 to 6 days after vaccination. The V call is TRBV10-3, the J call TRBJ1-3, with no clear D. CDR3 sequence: CAIGGGNTIYF. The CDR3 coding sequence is TGTGCCATCGGAGGCGGAAACACCATATATTTT.